This T cell receptor beta chain was documented in a study of blood T cell repertoires in COVID-19. The germline V gene encodes CDR1 SGHTA and CDR2 FQGNSA. This CDR3 contains 14 residues. V trimming: 5 bases; J trimming: 1 base; junction bases outside the gene matches: 2. This clone showed up just once. The table came from immunoSEQ multiplex PCR; TCRdb's copy has only in-frame clones and leaves some out. The table records some 320,000 clones, around 90% of them present only once. The sample was PBMCs or T cells enriched from blood (not recorded which). The chain employs TRBV7-2 and TRBJ2-3; TRBD2 aligns across 8 bases. This TCR came from a man in his 60s who had recovered from COVID-19. CDR3 coding DNA: TGTGCCAGCAGCGTGACTAGCGGCACAGATACGCAGTATTTT. Translating it yields CASSVTSGTDTQYF.